The 23 T cell receptor beta chains in this list originate from one sample, sequenced in a study of T cells in Graves' hyperthyroidism and ophthalmopathy. Amplified TCR beta CDR3 regions came from RNA transcripts. HTBI primers were the set used in a first-round RT-PCR of the TCR CDR3. TCRdb fed the multiplex PCR reads into MiXCR, producing one record per CDR3 protein. The sample has more than 95,000 distinct CDR3 sequences, 47% seen once. The sample was blood. The source of these receptors is a man aged 35-49 years with Graves' hyperthyroidism.

For this clonotype: Likely a read error: the CDR3 ends without its conserved phenylalanine or tryptophan. It is unclear where the CDR3 begins or ends on the DNA, so no DNA is shown, and the CDR3 is as TCRdb lists it. The chain links TRBV5-8 to TRBJ1-1; the D call in the table, TRBD1, was not verified against the DNA. CDR1 is SGHTS and CDR2 is YDEGEE in the germline V gene. The CDR3 extends over 14 residues, inclusive of both ends. CDR3 sequence reads: CASSFSYPGQGVTM.

This clonotype was counted ten times or more. This rearrangement joins TRBV12-3 or TRBV12-4 to TRBJ2-5; D not certain. The CDR3 spans 14 residues. V gave up 7 bases and J gave up 3 bases, with 15 bases separating them. The CDR3 here is CASTVGPAEETQYF. Here the CDR3 DNA reads TGTGCCAGCACCGTAGGACCCGCCGAAGAGACCCAGTACTTC.

The table lists this clonotype with a count of one. CDR3 sequence reads: CASRSDRGTDYEQYF. In DNA, the CDR3 is TGTGCCAGCAGATCGGACAGGGGGACTGACTACGAGCAGTACTTC. This chain connects TRBV7-3 to TRBJ2-7; TRBD1 aligns across 10 bases. The germline V gene encodes CDR1 SGHTA and CDR2 FQGTGA. J lost 3 bases, V lost 6 bases, and 8 bases had no gene match. This CDR3 spans 15 amino acids.

Remarks on this clonotype: One junction end does not reproduce the germline sequence, and a read error may be involved. V gene TRBV7-8 combines with J gene TRBJ2-7, with 9 bases that match TRBD1. Germline CDR1 reads SGHVS; CDR2 reads FQNEAQ. The CDR3 has 17 residues. For the CDR3, the DNA is TGTGCCATCAGCTTAGCCGCGCGAACAGGGGGCTGGTACGAGCAGTACTTC. It is translated as CAISLAARTGGWYEQYF.

The V and J genes are TRBV7-3 and TRBJ2-5; TRBD2 matches 12 bases. J lost 4 bases, V lost 6 bases, and 6 bases had no gene match. Germline V CDR1 and CDR2: SGHTA, FQGTGA. This CDR3 region has 15 residues. The CDR3 region is CASSRTSGTLETQYF. For the CDR3, the DNA is TGTGCCAGCAGTAGGACTAGCGGGACTTTAGAGACCCAGTACTTC.

In regard to this clonotype: A read error is possible here, since a much larger clone lies one base away. The CDR3 ends on some other residue instead of the conserved phenylalanine or tryptophan, so this is likely a read error. This chain links TRBV25-1 with TRBJ2-7; D gene ambiguous. Germline CDR1 MGHDK, CDR2 SYGVNS. The CDR3 length is 9 residues. Trimming took 11 bases from V and 5 from J, leaving 7 bases between them. The CDR3 loop reads CAVRDEQYS. CDR3 in DNA: TGTGCCGTCCGCGACGAGCAGTACTCC.

The chain is built from TRBV15 and TRBJ1-3, with 7 bases fitting TRBD1. The V segment lost 2 bases and the J segment 4 bases; nucleotides outside the gene matches: 5. Germline CDR1 is LNHNV and CDR2 is YYDKDF (reference sequence). This CDR3 is 15 amino acids long. This CDR3 is CATSRNTGEGNTIYF. CDR3 nucleotides: TGTGCCACCAGCAGAAACACAGGGGAGGGAAACACCATATATTTT.

As to this clonotype: This CDR3 is missing its conserved last phenylalanine or tryptophan, likely due to a read error. This sequence joins TRBV25-1 and TRBJ1-6; no clear D. This CDR3 has 13 residues. V dropped 6 bases and J dropped 8 bases, with 11 bases sitting between them. Germline CDR1 MGHDK, CDR2 SYGVNS. The CDR3 region has the DNA TGTGCCAGCAGCCGACTGGTCGATTCACCCCTCCACCTT. This codes for CASSRLVDSPLHL.

This clonotype was recorded at least ten times. The chain is built from TRBV29-1 and TRBJ1-2; D might be TRBD1 (5 bases). The CDR3 length is 14 residues. V lost 6 bases, J lost 2 bases, and 16 bases lay in between. CDR1 is SQVTM, CDR2 ANQGSEA, per germline. The CDR3 DNA follows: TGCAGCGTCCTCGACGACGGGGGAAACTATGGCTACACCTTC. It translates to CSVLDDGGNYGYTF.

With regard to this clonotype: The CDR3 ends on some other residue instead of the conserved phenylalanine or tryptophan, so this is likely a read error. CDR3 in amino acids: CSVPTGLDGYTS. The CDR3 nucleotides are TGCAGTGTTCCGACAGGGTTGGATGGCTACACCTCC. The chain employs TRBV20-1 and TRBJ1-2; 7 bases fit TRBD1. The germline V gene encodes CDR1 DFQATT and CDR2 SNEGSKA (reference sequence). Unmatched junction bases numbered 8, after V lost 7 bases and J lost 6 bases. The CDR3 covers 12 residues.

Many counts were recorded for this clonotype. Relative to the germline gene, one junction end is altered; a read error may explain this. The rearrangement links TRBV7-8 to TRBJ1-5; D might be TRBD1 (5 bases). Germline assignment: CDR1 SGHVS and CDR2 FQNEAQ. The CDR3 totals 13 residues. The CDR3: CASSLGVDQPQHF. Here the CDR3 DNA reads TGCGCCAGCAGCTTGGGGGTGGATCAGCCCCAGCATTTT.

This clonotype was counted once. One junction end disagrees with the germline gene, perhaps due to a read error. V and J are TRBV10-3 and TRBJ2-7; 9 nucleotides line up with TRBD1. The CDR3 has 14 residues. Germline V CDR1 and CDR2: ENHRY, SYGVKD. This chain's CDR3 is CAIRGTGPFYEQCF. In DNA, the CDR3 is TGTGCCATCAGGGGGACAGGGCCGTTCTACGAGCAGTGCTTC.

The chain is built from TRBV19 and TRBJ1-2; D may be TRBD1 (5 bases). The ends were cut back, 4 bases at V and 3 bases at J, with 12 bases in the middle. Germline V CDR1 and CDR2: LNHDA, SQIVND (reference sequence). This CDR3 spans 14 amino acids. The CDR3 is CASSTRQPHYGYTF. The CDR3 DNA is TGTGCCAGTAGTACACGACAGCCCCACTATGGCTACACCTTC. Drawing the rest from reference TRBV19 and TRBJ1-2, the complete variable domain is DGGITQSPKYLFRKEGQNVTLSCEQNLNHDAMYWYRQDPGQGLRLIYYSQIVNDFQKGDIAEGYSVSREKKESFPLTVTSAQKNPTAFYLCASSTRQPHYGYTFGSGTRLTVV.

The chain couples TRBV20-1 to TRBJ1-3, with D unresolved. This CDR3 contains 10 residues. V lost 5 bases to trimming and J lost 2 bases, with 1 base between them. Germline loops: CDR1 DFQATT, CDR2 SNEGSKA (reference sequence). The CDR3 loop reads CSAPGNTIYF. In nucleotides, the CDR3 is TGCAGTGCTCCTGGAAACACCATATATTTT.

Many counts were recorded for this clonotype. This chain connects TRBV6-6 to TRBJ1-2; 7 bases match TRBD1. V lost 6 bases to trimming and J lost 4 bases; unmatched junction nucleotides: 11. Germline V gene data show CDR1 as MNHNY and CDR2 as SVGAGI (reference sequence). This CDR3 has 15 amino acids. The CDR3 DNA is TGTGCCAGCAGCCCTATATCAGGGGGGGCCTATGGCTACACCTTC. As protein: CASSPISGGAYGYTF.

This clonotype has ten or more counts. This rearrangement joins TRBV3-1 to TRBJ2-7, with D unclear. CDR3 size: 14 residues. Looked up from germline, CDR1 is LGHDT and CDR2 is YNNKEL (reference sequence). Between the trimmed V and J ends, which lost 4 bases and 0 bases, there was a span of 10 bases. The CDR3 region is CASSLRLSSYEQYF. CDR3 sequence (DNA): TGTGCCAGCAGCCTAAGGCTCAGCTCCTACGAGCAGTACTTC.

This clonotype was recorded many times. The chain links TRBV6-1 to TRBJ1-6; possibly TRBD1 for D (6 bases). V was clipped by 1 base and J by 15 bases, with 10 bases between them. CDR3 length: 12 amino acids. Germline V CDR1 and CDR2: MNHNS, SASEGT. The CDR3 DNA reads TGTGCCAGCAGTGAAGAGGGGGTGCTCCTCCACTTT. Translating it yields CASSEEGVLLHF.

At least ten counts were recorded for this clonotype. The CDR3 DNA sequence: TGTGCCAGCAGCGCCAGAAGAGGGAACCAAGAGACCCAGTACTTC. It encodes CASSARRGNQETQYF. The gene calls are TRBV9 and TRBJ2-5, with a weak D call TRBD2 (5 bases). The CDR3 sequence is 15 residues long. Trimming removed 3 bases at V and 0 bases at J, with 12 bases between. Germline V lookup: CDR1 SGDLS, CDR2 YYNGEE.

This clonotype was counted many times. The chain employs TRBV15 and TRBJ2-1; a possible D gene is TRBD1 (6 bases). CDR3 size: 13 residues. Germline CDR1 reads LNHNV; CDR2 reads YYDKDF (reference sequence). Trimming shortened V by 6 bases and J by 7 bases, and 13 bases separated the two germline ends. The CDR3 nucleotides read TGTGCCACCAGTTCAGGGGCGCTAAATGAGCAGTTCTTC. Amino acids: CATSSGALNEQFF. Filled out from reference TRBV15 and TRBJ2-1, the complete variable domain reads DAMVIQNPRYQVTQFGKPVTLSCSQTLNHNVMYWYQQKSSQAPKLLFHYYDKDFNNEADTPDNFQSRRPNTSFCFLDIRSPGLGDTAMYLCATSSGALNEQFFGPGTRLTVL.

This clonotype was seen repeatedly, ten times or more. The chain has TRBV7-2 and TRBJ2-7, with 11 bases fitting TRBD2. The CDR3 runs 17 residues. Germline trimming cut 3 bases from V and 5 bases from J; bases unmatched to any gene: 12. In germline, CDR1 is SGHTA, CDR2 FQGNSA. CDR3 amino acids: CASSLTLAGGPSDEQYF. In nucleotides, the CDR3 is TGTGCCAGCAGCTTGACGCTAGCGGGAGGTCCCTCGGACGAGCAGTACTTC.

This clonotype showed up just once. The J gene is TRBJ2-5, the V gene TRBV20-1; 8 bases fit TRBD1. CDR1 DFQATT and CDR2 SNEGSKA come from the germline V gene (reference sequence). CDR3 length equals 15 residues. J gave up 0 bases and V 3 bases, and 6 bases lay outside the gene matches. The CDR3 region has the DNA TGCAGTGCTAGGGGGACAGGATGGTACCAAGAGACCCAGTACTTC. This codes for CSARGTGWYQETQYF.

The rearrangement joins TRBV18 to TRBJ2-3; TRBD1 matches 8 bases. CDR1 is KGHSH and CDR2 is LQKENI in the germline V gene. The CDR3 loop spans 13 amino acids. Trimming at V came to 5 bases and at J to 4 bases, leaving 2 bases not matched to a gene. As DNA, the CDR3 is TGTGCCAGCTCATCGGGACAGGCAGATACGCAGTATTTT. Its protein product is CASSSGQADTQYF.

V is TRBV5-8 and J is TRBJ2-5; D gene unclear. Trimming shortened V by 0 bases and J by 1 base, and 7 bases separated the two germline ends. Germline CDR1 SGHTS, CDR2 YDEGEE. This CDR3 contains 14 residues. The CDR3 reads CASSLAASQETQYF. Written as DNA, the CDR3 is TGTGCCAGCAGCTTGGCGGCCAGCCAAGAGACCCAGTACTTC.